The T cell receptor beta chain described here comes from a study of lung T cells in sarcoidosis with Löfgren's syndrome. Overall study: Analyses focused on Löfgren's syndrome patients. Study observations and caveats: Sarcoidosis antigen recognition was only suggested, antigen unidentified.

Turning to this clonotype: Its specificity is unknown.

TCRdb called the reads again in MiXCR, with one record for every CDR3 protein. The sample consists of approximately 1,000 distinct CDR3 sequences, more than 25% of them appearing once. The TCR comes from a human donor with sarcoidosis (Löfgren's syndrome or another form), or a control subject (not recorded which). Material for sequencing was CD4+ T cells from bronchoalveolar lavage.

CDR3 DNA: TGCAGCGTTGTGGATAGGGGATGTGAAAAACTGTTTTTT. Amino acid sequence: CSVVDRGCEKLFF. J is TRBJ1-4 and V is TRBV29-1; the D gene is possibly TRBD1 (5 bases). The CDR3 spans 13 residues. Germline V gives CDR1 SQVTM, CDR2 ANQGSEA. V was shortened by 4 bases and J by 7 bases, with 13 bases between the two germline ends.